This T cell receptor beta chain was sequenced in a study of blood T cells in healthy people across ages. Study-level information: Template switching picked up about one barcoded beta molecule for each two T cells.

This clonotype showed up just a few times. PCR was performed a second time for about 7 to 11 cycles using a sample-barcoded 5' primer and a J-beta primer mix. In TCRdb, the 5' RACE reads were re-called with MiXCR into one record per CDR3 protein. The data show 800,000 or so distinct CDR3 sequences, with around 62% seen just once and roughly 26% held by the top ten. CDR3 length equals 13 residues. Germline V gene data show CDR1 as MNHEY and CDR2 as SMNVEV (reference sequence). The chain uses TRBV27 and TRBJ2-4, with TRBD2 matching 10 bases. The end of the DNA fits TRBJ2-7 better, so the J call may be wrong. The TCR comes from a young man in good health. Sequenced input: blood. CDR3 residues: CATRAGGPYEQYF. In nucleotides, the CDR3 is TGTGCCACCCGAGCGGGGGGGCCTTACGAGCAGTACTTC.